These 10 T cell receptor beta chains came from one sample sequenced in a study of T cell responses to AZD1222 COVID-19 vaccine. Data came from immunoSEQ multiplex PCR; TCRdb stores just in-frame clones and leaves some out. Here the sample spans tens of thousands of clones, 86% being singletons. The sequencing here drew on peripheral blood, taken on day 0 of AZD1222 vaccination. The origin of the receptors is an adult in good health.

The chain recombines TRBV27 with TRBJ1-5; tentatively, D is TRBD1 (6 bases). Germline CDR1 reads MNHEY; CDR2 reads SMNVEV (reference sequence). The length of the CDR3 is 13 residues. The V end was cut by 5 bases, the J end by 7 bases, with 12 bases between. For the CDR3, the DNA is TGTGCCAGCAGTGGGGGGGGCGGCCAGCCCCAGCATTTT. It translates to CASSGGGGQPQHF.

The chain recombines TRBV7-9 with TRBJ2-1; no clear D gene. The CDR3 is made up of 11 amino acids. Trimming removed 7 bases from V and 8 bases from J, with 9 bases in between. CDR1 and CDR2 (germline): SEHNR, FQNEAQ (reference sequence). The CDR3 coding sequence is TGTGCCAGCAAAGTCCGAGATGAGCAGTTCTTC. Translated: CASKVRDEQFF.

The gene calls are TRBV6-5 and TRBJ2-7, with a tentative D call TRBD1 (7 bases). Per the germline V gene, CDR1 is MNHEY and CDR2 is SVGAGI. V lost 7 bases and J 3 bases, leaving 16 bases between the germline ends. The CDR3 length is 14 residues. The CDR3 loop is CASISAGGNYEQYF. The DNA for the CDR3 is TGTGCCAGCATCTCGGCAGGGGGGAACTACGAGCAGTACTTC.

The chain links TRBV5-4 to TRBJ2-1; TRBD2 matches 11 bases. J was trimmed by 4 bases and V by 0 bases; bases with no gene match: 15. Per germline, CDR1 SGHNT and CDR2 YYREEE (reference sequence). This CDR3 has 20 amino acids. The CDR3 nucleotides are TGTGCCAGCAGCTTGGCCTCTTGGACTAGCGGGCTCTCGAAGTACAATGAGCAGTTCTTC. Translating gives CASSLASWTSGLSKYNEQFF.

As DNA, the CDR3 is TGTGCCGGGGGACTAGCGGGAGGTATCTCTGGGGCCAACGTCCTGACTTTC. Its translation is CAGGLAGGISGANVLTF. This rearrangement joins TRBV2 to TRBJ2-6; 15 nucleotides line up with TRBD2. V shed 11 bases and J 0 bases; nucleotides not matched to a gene: 5. CDR1 SNHLY and CDR2 FYNNEI come from the germline V gene. The CDR3 length is 17 residues.

The V gene is TRBV30, the J gene TRBJ2-1; D is uncertain. The CDR3 is made up of 12 amino acids. Germline V gene lookup returns CDR1 GTSNPN and CDR2 SVGIG (reference sequence). V lost 4 bases to trimming and J lost 5 bases, with 9 bases between them. CDR3 in amino acids: CAWNRLNNEQFF. In DNA form, the CDR3 reads TGTGCCTGGAATCGCCTAAACAATGAGCAGTTCTTC.

V is TRBV30 and J is TRBJ1-6, with unresolved D. The CDR3 runs to 17 residues. Trimming removed 3 bases at V and 6 bases at J, with 21 bases between. Per germline, CDR1 GTSNPN and CDR2 SVGIG (reference sequence). This CDR3 is CAWRDPIGPSVNSPLHF. In DNA, the CDR3 is TGTGCCTGGAGAGACCCGATTGGACCCTCCGTTAATTCACCCCTCCACTTT. Full variable domain (rest looked up from reference TRBV30 and TRBJ1-6): SQTIHQWPATLVQPVGSPLSLECTVEGTSNPNLYWYRQAAGRGLQLLFYSVGIGQISSEVPQNLSASRPQDRQFILSSKKLLLSDSGFYLCAWRDPIGPSVNSPLHFGNGTRLTVT.

This chain connects TRBV6-1 to TRBJ2-1, with unresolved D. The length of the CDR3 is 14 residues. The germline V gene encodes CDR1 MNHNS and CDR2 SASEGT. Trimming took 0 bases from V and 12 from J, leaving 15 bases between them. CDR3 in DNA: TGTGCCAGCAGTGAAGCCGGTGACGGCCGTCCGCAGTTCTTC. Translating gives CASSEAGDGRPQFF.

V is TRBV3-1 (or the pseudogene TRBV3-2) and J is TRBJ2-7; tentatively, D is TRBD2 (6 bases). Germline assignment: CDR1 LGHDT and CDR2 YNNKEL (reference sequence). The CDR3 is 16 amino acids. The ends were cut back, 3 bases at V and 0 bases at J, with 15 bases in the middle. The chain's CDR3 is CASSHTPAGRSYEQYF. In nucleotides, the CDR3 is TGTGCCAGCAGCCACACACCGGCGGGGCGCTCCTACGAGCAGTACTTC.

CDR3 in amino acids: CASSAGGSYNEQFF. In DNA form, the CDR3 reads TGTGCCAGCAGTGCCGGGGGTTCCTACAATGAGCAGTTCTTC. The chain joins TRBV6-4 to TRBJ2-1; D might be TRBD2 (6 bases). The length of the CDR3 is 14 residues. The germline V and J ends were trimmed by 4 bases and 1 base, with 8 bases remaining between them. CDR1 is MRHNA, CDR2 SNTAGT, per germline.